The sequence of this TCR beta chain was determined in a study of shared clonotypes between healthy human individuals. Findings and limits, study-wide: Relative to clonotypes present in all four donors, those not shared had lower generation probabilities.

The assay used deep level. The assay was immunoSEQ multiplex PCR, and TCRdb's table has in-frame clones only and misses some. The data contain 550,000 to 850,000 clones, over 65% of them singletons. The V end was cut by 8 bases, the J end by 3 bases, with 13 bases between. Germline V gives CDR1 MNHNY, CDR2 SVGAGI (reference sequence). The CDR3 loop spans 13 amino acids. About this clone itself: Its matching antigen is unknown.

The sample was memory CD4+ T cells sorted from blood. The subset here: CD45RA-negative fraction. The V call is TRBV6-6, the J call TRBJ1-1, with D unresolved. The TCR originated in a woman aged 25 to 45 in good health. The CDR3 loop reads CASFKGRDTEAFF. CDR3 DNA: TGTGCCAGCTTTAAAGGGAGGGACACTGAAGCTTTCTTT.